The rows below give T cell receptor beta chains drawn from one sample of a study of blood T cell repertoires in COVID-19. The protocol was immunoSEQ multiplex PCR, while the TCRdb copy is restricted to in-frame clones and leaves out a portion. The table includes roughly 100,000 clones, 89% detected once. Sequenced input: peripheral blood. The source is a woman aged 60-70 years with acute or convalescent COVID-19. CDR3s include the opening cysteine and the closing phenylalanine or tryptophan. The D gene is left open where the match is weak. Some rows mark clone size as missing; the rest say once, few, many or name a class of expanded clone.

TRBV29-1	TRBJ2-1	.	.	CSVGASNEQFF	TGCAGCGTTGGGGCGAGCAATGAGCAGTTCTTC
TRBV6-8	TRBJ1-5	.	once	CASSYCRLLSNQPQHF	TGTGCCAGCAGTTATTGCCGACTCTTAAGCAATCAGCCCCAGCATTTT
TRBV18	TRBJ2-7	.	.	CASSVQGVEQYF	TGTGCCAGCTCAGTCCAGGGCGTCGAGCAGTACTTC
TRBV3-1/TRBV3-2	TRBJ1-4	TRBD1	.	CASSIAQGGTGLFF	TGTGCCAGCAGCATCGCACAGGGGGGGACGGGACTGTTTTTT
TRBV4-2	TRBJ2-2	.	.	CASSQDLITGELFF	TGTGCCAGCAGCCAAGATCTTATCACCGGGGAGCTGTTTTTT
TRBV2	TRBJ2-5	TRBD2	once	CASSDLGTSGETQYF	TGTGCCAGCAGTGATTTGGGGACTAGCGGAGAGACCCAGTACTTC
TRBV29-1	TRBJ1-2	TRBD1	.	CSGLGQGETGYTF	TGCAGCGGTTTGGGACAGGGAGAGACTGGCTACACCTTC
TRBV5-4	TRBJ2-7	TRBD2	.	CASSLAGLGYEQYF	TGTGCCAGCAGCTTAGCGGGATTGGGCTACGAGCAGTACTTC
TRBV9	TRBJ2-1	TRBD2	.	CASSLVPGLADNEQFF	TGTGCCAGCAGCCTAGTCCCGGGACTAGCGGACAATGAGCAGTTCTTC
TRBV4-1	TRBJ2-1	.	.	CASSQDLPLTGNEQFF	TGCGCCAGCAGCCAAGACTTACCCCTCACCGGGAATGAGCAGTTCTTC
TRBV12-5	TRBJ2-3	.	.	CASLSGMGDTQYF	TGTGCTAGTCTTTCAGGGATGGGAGATACGCAGTATTTT
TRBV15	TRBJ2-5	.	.	CATSLIQGNGQYF	TGTGCCACCAGCCTAATTCAGGGAAACGGCCAGTACTTC
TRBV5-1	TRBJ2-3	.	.	CASSRQSTGMDTQYF	TGCGCCAGCAGCCGACAGTCCACGGGCATGGATACGCAGTATTTT
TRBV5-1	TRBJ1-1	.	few	CASSSGGDNTEAFF	TGCGCCAGCAGCTCTGGGGGGGACAACACTGAAGCTTTCTTT
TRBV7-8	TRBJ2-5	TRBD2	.	CASSLGTRETQYF	TGTGCCAGCAGCCTCGGGACTAGGGAGACCCAGTACTTC
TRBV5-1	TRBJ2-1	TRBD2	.	CASSLEGLAGYNEQFF	TGCGCCAGCAGCTTGGAGGGACTAGCGGGGTACAATGAGCAGTTCTTC
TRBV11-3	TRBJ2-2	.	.	CASSLDSLRTGELFF	TGTGCCAGCAGCTTAGACTCCCTCCGTACCGGGGAGCTGTTTTTT
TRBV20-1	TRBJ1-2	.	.	CSARDNGYTF	TGCAGTGCTAGAGATAATGGCTACACCTTC
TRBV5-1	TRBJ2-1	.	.	CASRSVGTLKADEQFF	TGCGCCAGCAGAAGCGTCGGGACACTAAAAGCCGATGAGCAGTTCTTC
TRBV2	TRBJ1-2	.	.	CASVPGEAYGYTF	TGTGCCAGCGTGCCAGGGGAAGCTTATGGCTACACCTTC
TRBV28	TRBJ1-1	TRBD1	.	CASSSPGTGRGEDTEAFF	TGTGCCAGCAGTTCCCCAGGGACAGGGAGGGGGGAGGACACTGAAGCTTTCTTT
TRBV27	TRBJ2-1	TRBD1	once	CASSASPWQGADNEQFF	TGTGCCAGCAGTGCTAGTCCGTGGCAGGGGGCGGACAATGAGCAGTTCTTC
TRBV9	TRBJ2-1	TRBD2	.	CASSSRTSGRGEQFF	TGTGCCAGCAGCTCTCGGACTAGCGGGAGAGGGGAGCAGTTCTTC
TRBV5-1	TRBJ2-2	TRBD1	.	CASSLRKGASSGELFF	TGCGCCAGCAGCCTTCGGAAGGGGGCGTCTAGCGGGGAGCTGTTTTTT
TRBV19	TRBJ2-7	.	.	CASSSRGYGEQYF	TGTGCCAGTAGTAGTAGGGGGTACGGCGAGCAGTACTTC
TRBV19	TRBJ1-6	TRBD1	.	CASSIAGDRISPLHF	TGTGCCAGTAGTATAGCCGGGGACAGAATTTCACCCCTCCACTTT
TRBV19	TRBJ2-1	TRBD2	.	CASSGTTRSNEQFF	TGTGCCAGTAGTGGGACTACCCGGAGCAATGAGCAGTTCTTC
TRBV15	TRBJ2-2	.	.	CATSTRETGELFF	TGTGCCACCAGCACACGGGAGACCGGAGAGCTGTTTTTT
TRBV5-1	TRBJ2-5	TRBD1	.	CASSFRQGAAETQYF	TGCGCCAGCAGCTTCCGACAGGGGGCGGCAGAGACCCAGTACTTC
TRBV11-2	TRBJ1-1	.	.	CASSLVRGGTEAFF	TGTGCCAGCAGCTTAGTCCGGGGGGGTACTGAAGCTTTCTTT
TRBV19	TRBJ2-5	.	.	CASSPHQETQYF	TGTGCCAGTAGCCCTCACCAAGAGACCCAGTACTTC
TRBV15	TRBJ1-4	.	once	CATSRGATTNEKLFF	TGTGCCACCAGCAGAGGAGCGACTACTAATGAAAAACTGTTTTTT
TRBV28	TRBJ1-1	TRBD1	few	CASSYPGTGELSTEAFF	TGTGCCAGCAGTTACCCAGGGACAGGGGAGCTCAGCACTGAAGCTTTCTTT
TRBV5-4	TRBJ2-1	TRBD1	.	CASSFTGDLNEQFF	TGTGCCAGCAGCTTCACAGGGGACCTGAATGAGCAGTTCTTC
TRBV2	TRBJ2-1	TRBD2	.	CASMLAGVNEQFF	TGTGCCAGCATGCTAGCGGGAGTCAATGAGCAGTTCTTC
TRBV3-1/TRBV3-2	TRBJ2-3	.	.	CASSWGPSDTQYF	TGTGCCAGCAGCTGGGGGCCAAGTGATACGCAGTATTTT
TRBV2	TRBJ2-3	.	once	CASSRTESNPQYF	TGTGCCAGCAGCAGGACAGAGTCCAACCCGCAGTATTTT
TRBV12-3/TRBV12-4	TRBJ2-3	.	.	CASSLGAGNTQYF	TGTGCCAGCAGTTTAGGGGCAGGGAATACGCAGTATTTT
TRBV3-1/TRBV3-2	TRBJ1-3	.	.	CASSHRDTIYF	TGTGCCAGCAGCCACAGGGACACCATATATTTT
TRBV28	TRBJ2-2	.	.	CASSLEQGGVGELFF	TGTGCCAGCAGTTTAGAACAGGGAGGGGTCGGGGAGCTGTTTTTT
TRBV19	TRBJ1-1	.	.	CASSVLEGTEAFF	TGTGCCAGTAGTGTACTGGAGGGCACTGAAGCTTTCTTT
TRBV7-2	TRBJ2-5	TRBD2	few	CASSWASGETQYF	TGTGCCAGCAGCTGGGCTAGCGGGGAGACCCAGTACTTC
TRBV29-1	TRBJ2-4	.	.	CSVEGGRSLAQNIQYF	TGCAGCGTTGAAGGGGGTCGTTCGCTAGCTCAAAACATTCAGTACTTC
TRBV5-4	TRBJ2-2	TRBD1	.	CASSLQLGGGFTGELFF	TGTGCCAGCAGCTTGCAGTTAGGGGGCGGGTTCACCGGGGAGCTGTTTTTT
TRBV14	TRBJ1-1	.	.	CASSQGSRSAFF	TGTGCCAGCAGCCAAGGATCTAGGTCAGCTTTCTTT
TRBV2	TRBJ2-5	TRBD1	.	CASRQGREETQYF	TGTGCCAGCAGACAGGGGAGAGAAGAGACCCAGTACTTC
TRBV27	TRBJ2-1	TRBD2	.	CASSPRLAGGNNEQFF	TGTGCCAGCAGTCCGCGACTAGCGGGAGGGAACAATGAGCAGTTCTTC
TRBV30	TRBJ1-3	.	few	CAWSKGAGNTIYF	TGTGCCTGGAGCAAGGGGGCTGGAAACACCATATATTTT
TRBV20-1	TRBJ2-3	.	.	CSASGPGDTDTQYF	TGCAGTGCTAGTGGACCGGGTGACACAGATACGCAGTATTTT
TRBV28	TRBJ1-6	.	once	CASTGDGAGNNSPLHF	TGTGCCAGCACGGGAGATGGGGCAGGAAATAATTCACCCCTCCACTTT
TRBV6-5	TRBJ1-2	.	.	CASDSSHGLYGYTF	TGTGCCAGCGATAGTTCTCACGGTCTATACGGCTACACCTTC
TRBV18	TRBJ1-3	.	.	CASSPPGRPLSGNTIYF	TGTGCCAGCTCACCACCGGGCAGACCCCTCTCTGGAAACACCATATATTTT
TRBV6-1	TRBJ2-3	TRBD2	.	CASSEVLAGRLSTDTQYF	TGTGCCAGCAGTGAAGTACTAGCGGGTCGACTGTCCACAGATACGCAGTATTTT
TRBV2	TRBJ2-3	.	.	CASPTGFGTDTQYF	TGTGCCAGCCCCACGGGGTTTGGTACAGATACGCAGTATTTT
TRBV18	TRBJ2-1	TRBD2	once	CASSPGTSGSGPGEFF	TGTGCCAGCTCACCGGGGACTAGCGGGAGTGGACCCGGGGAGTTCTTC
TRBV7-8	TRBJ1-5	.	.	CASSPRQGGNQPQHF	TGTGCCAGCAGCCCCCGGCAAGGCGGAAATCAGCCCCAGCATTTT
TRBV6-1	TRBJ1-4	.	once	CASSDQAGGATNEKLFF	TGTGCCAGCAGTGACCAAGCTGGAGGGGCAACTAATGAAAAACTGTTTTTT
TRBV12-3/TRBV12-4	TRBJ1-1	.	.	CASSLRVSEAFF	TGTGCCAGCAGTCTCCGGGTGTCTGAAGCTTTCTTT
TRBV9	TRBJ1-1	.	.	CASSVVGRGNTEAFF	TGTGCCAGCAGCGTAGTTGGCAGGGGGAACACTGAAGCTTTCTTT
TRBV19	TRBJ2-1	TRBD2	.	CASGSGSTYNEQFF	TGTGCCAGTGGTAGCGGGAGCACCTACAATGAGCAGTTCTTC